The present entry profiles one T cell receptor (beta chain) with its context. Its cognate antigen is unknown. The CDR3 is made up of 12 amino acids. V dropped 2 bases and J dropped 10 bases, with 11 bases sitting between them. Per germline, CDR1 SNHLY and CDR2 FYNNEI. These data come from a study of cytomegalovirus exposure and HLA in healthy donors. The study, taken as a whole, reports: CMV serostatus was the only recorded immune exposure for donors.

Researchers ran the PCR with 60 Vbeta and 13 Jbeta primers. Measured with immunoSEQ multiplex PCR; TCRdb has only the in-frame clones, and not every one. The sample yields approximately 150,000 clones, 9.4% seen once. This chain connects TRBV2 to TRBJ1-1; possibly TRBD1 for D (5 bases). The source of this sequence is a male donor in good health and CMV-seronegative. Material: PBMCs. The CDR3 here is CASSERGVRAFF. As DNA, the CDR3 is TGTGCCAGCAGTGAACGGGGGGTTCGAGCTTTCTTT.